Presented here are 9 T cell receptor beta chains from one specimen sequenced in a study of T cell repertoires in cytomegalovirus infection. TCRdb re-called the reads through MiXCR, storing one row per CDR3 protein. The data hold about 920,000 distinct CDR3 sequences, with roughly 31% observed a single time. Their antigens are not known. Sequences were derived from cultured CD8+ T cells from PBMCs, sampled from culture after CMV antigen stimulation. The source of these receptors is a human donor in good health (CMV status not recorded). Some clones in this sample may be carry-over from other donors' samples.

The rearrangement uses TRBV7-6 and TRBJ2-1; D possibly corresponds to TRBD2 (6 bases). Per germline, CDR1 SGHVS and CDR2 FNYEAQ. CDR3 size: 17 residues. V gave up 5 bases and J gave up 2 bases, with 19 bases separating them. CDR3 sequence (DNA): TGTGCCAGCAGCCTGGTGGTCCCAGCGGGCCCCTACAATGAGCAGTTCTTC. Protein sequence: CASSLVVPAGPYNEQFF. Combining the CDR3 with reference TRBV7-6 and TRBJ2-1 gives the whole variable domain GAGVSQSPRYKVTKRGQDVALRCDPISGHVSLYWYRQALGQGPEFLTYFNYEAQQDKSGLPNDRFSAERPEGSISTLTIQRTEQRDSAMYRCASSLVVPAGPYNEQFFGPGTRLTVL.

This clonotype was detected only a few times. The J gene is TRBJ2-3, the V gene TRBV7-6; 12 bases match TRBD1. The CDR3 length is 19 residues. Germline trimming cut 6 bases from V and 2 bases from J; bases unmatched to any gene: 15. The germline V gene encodes CDR1 SGHVS and CDR2 FNYEAQ. The CDR3 nucleotides read TGTGCCAGCAGTTTTCCGGGACAGGGGGCTGGAAAACACACAGATACGCAGTATTTT. The encoded protein is CASSFPGQGAGKHTDTQYF.

To note about this clonotype: At one end, the junction sequence differs from germline, possibly due to a read error. Here the CDR3 DNA reads TGTGCCAGCAGCGCCGTGGGTGCGGTGAATCGGCCCCAGCATTTT. Encoded protein: CASSAVGAVNRPQHF. The chain joins TRBV9 to TRBJ1-5; D not certain. In germline, CDR1 is SGDLS, CDR2 YYNGEE. This CDR3 contains 15 residues. The whole variable domain, remainder taken from reference TRBV9 and TRBJ1-5, is DSGVTQTPKHLITATGQRVTLRCSPRSGDLSVYWYQQSLDQGLQFLIQYYNGEERAKGNILERFSAQQFPDLHSELNLSSLELGDSALYFCASSAVGAVNRPQHFGDGTRLSIL.

This clonotype was found once. V usage is TRBV4-2 and J usage is TRBJ1-5; a possible D gene is TRBD1 (5 bases). Germline CDR1 and CDR2: LGHNA and YNFKEQ. CDR3 length: 14 amino acids. V dropped 6 bases and J dropped 7 bases, with 16 bases sitting between them. The CDR3 protein is CASSSIPGGQPQHF. The DNA for the CDR3 is TGTGCCAGCAGTTCTATCCCCGGGGGACAGCCCCAGCATTTT.

The genes are TRBV12-3 or TRBV12-4 and TRBJ2-3; unclear D gene. V was cut by 2 bases and J by 1 base, with 10 bases left in between. CDR3 length: 15 residues. The CDR3 coding sequence is TGTGCCAGCAGTTTAATCGGGCCAGGCACAGATACGCAGTATTTT. Translation: CASSLIGPGTDTQYF.

This chain joins TRBV9 and TRBJ1-2; no reliable D call. CDR3 length: 13 residues. Per the germline V gene, CDR1 is SGDLS and CDR2 is YYNGEE. The germline V and J ends were trimmed by 3 bases and 3 bases, with 9 bases remaining between them. CDR3 nucleotides: TGTGCCAGCAGCGAGCCCTCCCACTATGGCTACACCTTC. This codes for CASSEPSHYGYTF. Full variable domain (rest looked up from reference TRBV9 and TRBJ1-2): DSGVTQTPKHLITATGQRVTLRCSPRSGDLSVYWYQQSLDQGLQFLIQYYNGEERAKGNILERFSAQQFPDLHSELNLSSLELGDSALYFCASSEPSHYGYTFGSGTRLTVV.

The chain couples TRBV28 to TRBJ2-5, with no clear D. Germline V gene data show CDR1 as MDHEN and CDR2 as SYDVKM. The CDR3 extends over 15 amino acids. V shed 4 bases and J shed 1 base, with 13 bases lying between them. The CDR3 nucleotides are TGTGCCAGCAGTTCCGTTCCCAATATCCAAGAGACCCAGTACTTC. It specifies CASSSVPNIQETQYF.

A note on this clonotype: One junction end does not reproduce the germline sequence, and a read error may be involved. The rearrangement uses TRBV4-1 and TRBJ1-2; 8 positions agree with TRBD1. The CDR3 covers 16 residues. Looked up from germline, CDR1 is MGHRA and CDR2 is YSYEKL. The CDR3 loop is CACSPGQGGFYYGYTF. The CDR3 DNA reads TGCGCCTGCAGTCCTGGACAGGGAGGTTTTTACTATGGCTACACCTTC.

The rearrangement uses TRBV19 and TRBJ2-7; 9 nucleotides agree with TRBD1. The V segment lost 7 bases and the J segment 6 bases; nucleotides outside the gene matches: 7. CDR1 is LNHDA and CDR2 is SQIVND in the germline V gene (reference sequence). The CDR3 is made up of 13 amino acids. This CDR3 is CASKRDRDPEQYF. CDR3 sequence (DNA): TGTGCCAGTAAAAGGGACAGGGACCCCGAGCAGTACTTC.